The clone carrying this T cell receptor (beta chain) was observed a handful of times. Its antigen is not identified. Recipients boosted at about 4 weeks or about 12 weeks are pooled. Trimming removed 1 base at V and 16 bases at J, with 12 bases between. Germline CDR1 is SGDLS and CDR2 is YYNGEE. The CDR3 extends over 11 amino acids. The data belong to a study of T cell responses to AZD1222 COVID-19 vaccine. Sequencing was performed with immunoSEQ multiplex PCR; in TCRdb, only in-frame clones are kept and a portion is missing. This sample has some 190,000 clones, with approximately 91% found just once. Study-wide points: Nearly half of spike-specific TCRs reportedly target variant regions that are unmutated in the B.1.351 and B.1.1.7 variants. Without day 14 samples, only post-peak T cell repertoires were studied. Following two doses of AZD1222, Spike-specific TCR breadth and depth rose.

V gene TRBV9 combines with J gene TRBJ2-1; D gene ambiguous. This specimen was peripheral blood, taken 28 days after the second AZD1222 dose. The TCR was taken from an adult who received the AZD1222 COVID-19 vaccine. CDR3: CASSVRLDTFF. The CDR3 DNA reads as TGTGCCAGCAGCGTAAGGCTAGATACATTCTTC.